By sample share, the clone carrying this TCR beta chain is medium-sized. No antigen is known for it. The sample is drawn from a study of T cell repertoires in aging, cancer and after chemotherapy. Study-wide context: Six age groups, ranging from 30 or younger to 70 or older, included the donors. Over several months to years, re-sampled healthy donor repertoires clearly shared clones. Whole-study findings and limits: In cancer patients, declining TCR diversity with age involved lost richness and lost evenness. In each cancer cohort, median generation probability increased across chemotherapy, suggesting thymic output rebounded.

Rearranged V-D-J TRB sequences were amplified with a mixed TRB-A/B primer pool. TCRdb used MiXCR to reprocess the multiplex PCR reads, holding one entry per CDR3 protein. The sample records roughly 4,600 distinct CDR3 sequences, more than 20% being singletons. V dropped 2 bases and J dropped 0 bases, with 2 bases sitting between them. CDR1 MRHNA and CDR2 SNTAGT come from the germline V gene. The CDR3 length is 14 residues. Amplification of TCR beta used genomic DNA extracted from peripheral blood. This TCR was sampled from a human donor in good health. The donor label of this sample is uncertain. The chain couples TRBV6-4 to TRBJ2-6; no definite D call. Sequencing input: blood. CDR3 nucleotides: TGTGCCAGCAGTGACAACTCTGGGGCCAACGTCCTGACTTTC. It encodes CASSDNSGANVLTF.